This passage covers 27 T cell receptor beta chains from one sample sequenced in a study of blood T cell repertoires in COVID-19. Sequenced by immunoSEQ multiplex PCR; TCRdb stores in-frame clones only, minus some. The sample records 200,000 to 250,000 clones, more than 75% being singletons. The sequenced material came from peripheral blood. The origin of the receptors is a woman in her twenties or thirties who had recovered from COVID-19.

Only one count was recorded for this clone. The chain employs TRBV5-1 and TRBJ2-7; tentative D call: TRBD1 (7 bases). Trimming took 4 bases from V and 2 from J, leaving 16 bases between them. Germline loops: CDR1 SGHRS, CDR2 YFSETQ. CDR3 size: 15 residues. CDR3 region: CASSPGGTDPYEQYF. In DNA, the CDR3 is TGCGCCAGCAGCCCGGGCGGGACAGACCCCTACGAGCAGTACTTC. Combining the CDR3 with reference TRBV5-1 and TRBJ2-7 gives the whole variable domain KAGVTQTPRYLIKTRGQQVTLSCSPISGHRSVSWYQQTPGQGLQFLFEYFSETQRNKGNFPGRFSGRQFSNSRSEMNVSTLELGDSALYLCASSPGGTDPYEQYFGPGTRLTVT.

The rearrangement links TRBV11-2 to TRBJ1-1; 10 bases map to TRBD1. V shed 1 base and J 5 bases; nucleotides not matched to a gene: 4. The CDR3 length is 15 residues. In germline, CDR1 is SGHAT, CDR2 FQNNGV. The CDR3 loop reads CASSLVGTGETEAFF. The CDR3, as DNA: TGTGCCAGCAGCTTAGTCGGGACAGGGGAGACTGAAGCTTTCTTT.

The chain recombines TRBV4-1 with TRBJ1-1; no clear D. CDR1 is MGHRA and CDR2 is YSYEKL in the germline V gene. The CDR3 sequence is 16 residues long. V was cut by 1 base and J by 9 bases, with 21 bases left in between. DNA of the CDR3: TGCGCCAGCAGCCAAGTTTGGTCCGGGAGGTTTAACCAAGCTTTCTTT. Encoded protein: CASSQVWSGRFNQAFF.

The V call is TRBV7-9, the J call TRBJ1-6; 11 bases are a match to TRBD1. Trimming cost V 5 bases and J 8 bases; bases outside gene matches: 5. The CDR3 is made up of 15 amino acids. Germline V gene lookup returns CDR1 SEHNR and CDR2 FQNEAQ (reference sequence). CDR3 DNA sequence: TGTGCCAGCAGCGAAGGGACAGGGGGGGATTCACCCCTCCACTTT. The encoded protein is CASSEGTGGDSPLHF. Using reference TRBV7-9 and TRBJ1-6 for the parts outside the CDR3, the full variable domain is DTGVSQNPRHKITKRGQNVTFRCDPISEHNRLYWYRQTLGQGPEFLTYFQNEAQLEKSRLLSDRFSAERPKGSFSTLEIQRTEQGDSAMYLCASSEGTGGDSPLHFGNGTRLTVT.

In nucleotides, the CDR3 is TGTGCCAGCAGTTTTCCGGGGGAAGAGACCCAGTACTTC. Amino acids: CASSFPGEETQYF. The chain joins TRBV4-2 to TRBJ2-5, with D perhaps TRBD2 (6 bases). With 6 bases removed from V and 3 bases from J, the gap between germline ends came to 11 bases. The germline V gene has CDR1 LGHNA and CDR2 YNFKEQ. CDR3 length: 13 amino acids.

This clone was recorded only once. V is TRBV11-1 and J is TRBJ2-3, with TRBD2 matching over 13 bases. The CDR3 consists of 16 residues. Germline V gene data show CDR1 as SGHAT and CDR2 as FQDESV (reference sequence). Trimming took 6 bases from V and 9 from J; bases not matched to a gene: 12. CDR3 nucleotides: TGTGCCAGCAGTTTTTTGGGGACTAGCGGGGAGACCACGCAGTATTTT. Translating it yields CASSFLGTSGETTQYF.

The chain links TRBV29-1 to TRBJ2-1; 7 positions agree with TRBD1. Germline V gene sequence: CDR1 SQVTM, CDR2 ANQGSEA. CDR3 length: 13 residues. The trim removed 5 bases at V and 5 bases at J, leaving 6 bases unmatched. CDR3 coding DNA: TGCAGCGTTATAGGGGGCAATGACAATGAGCAGTTCTTC. Protein sequence: CSVIGGNDNEQFF.

The J gene is TRBJ2-3, the V gene TRBV2, with 9 bases fitting TRBD2. Trimming at V came to 7 bases and at J to 4 bases, leaving 9 bases not matched to a gene. The CDR3 loop spans 15 amino acids. Germline V gives CDR1 SNHLY, CDR2 FYNNEI. CDR3 residues: CASKRSGGPPDTQYF. CDR3 sequence (DNA): TGTGCCAGCAAACGGAGCGGGGGGCCTCCAGATACGCAGTATTTT.

This sequence joins TRBV18 and TRBJ1-2; 9 bases map to TRBD1. The CDR3 totals 14 residues. Trimming at V came to 7 bases and at J to 0 bases, leaving 3 bases not matched to a gene. Germline V gives CDR1 KGHSH, CDR2 LQKENI. The CDR3 spells CASFRDRANYGYTF. CDR3 nucleotides: TGTGCCAGCTTTCGGGACAGGGCTAACTATGGCTACACCTTC.

The chain uses TRBV11-3 and TRBJ2-3, with 7 bases identical to TRBD2. CDR3 size: 15 residues. The trim removed 5 bases at V and 2 bases at J, leaving 7 bases unmatched. Germline V CDR1 and CDR2: SGHNT, YENEEA. As DNA, the CDR3 is TGTGCCAGCAGCAAACGCGGGGGAGCCACAGATACGCAGTATTTT. Amino acid sequence: CASSKRGGATDTQYF.

The genes are TRBV4-1 and TRBJ2-5; D may be TRBD1 (5 bases). The CDR3 has 14 amino acids. V was pared by 4 bases and J by 5 bases, with 14 bases between. Germline CDR1 is MGHRA and CDR2 is YSYEKL. CDR3 region: CASSLPWKGETQYF. As DNA, the CDR3 is TGCGCCAGCAGCCTACCCTGGAAGGGGGAGACCCAGTACTTC.

V is TRBV10-2 and J is TRBJ2-5; D perhaps matches TRBD1 (6 bases). Trimming took off 6 bases at V and 9 bases at J, with 20 bases between the two ends. Germline-derived CDR1 and CDR2 are WSHSY and SAAADI. The CDR3 sequence is 14 residues long. In DNA, the CDR3 is TGCGCCAGCAGGTCTACTCATAACAGGGACGCCCAGTACTTC. Translating gives CASRSTHNRDAQYF.

This chain uses TRBV6-2 or TRBV6-3 with TRBJ1-1, with D unclear. The V gene's germline CDR1 is MNHEY and CDR2 SVGEGT. Trimming left V 6 bases short and J 8 bases short, with 13 bases between. The CDR3 extends over 12 amino acids. DNA for the CDR3: TGTGCCAGCAGCCCTCCCGGGGTCGAAGCTTTCTTT. Amino acids: CASSPPGVEAFF.

The chain recombines TRBV7-3 with TRBJ2-1, with a tentative D call TRBD2 (5 bases). V shed 2 bases and J shed 8 bases, with 22 bases lying between them. The CDR3 covers 17 residues. Germline V gene lookup returns CDR1 SGHTA and CDR2 FQGTGA. The CDR3 sequence is CASSLFPGKTILDEQFF. DNA for the CDR3: TGTGCCAGCAGCTTATTCCCCGGGAAGACTATCTTGGATGAGCAGTTCTTC.

This chain links TRBV6-2 or TRBV6-3 with TRBJ2-1; 9 nucleotides line up with TRBD2. Per the germline V gene, CDR1 is MNHEY and CDR2 is SVGEGT. The CDR3 contains 16 residues. Trimming removed 2 bases from V and 4 bases from J; junction bases left unmatched: 6. The CDR3 region has the DNA TGTGCCAGCAGTTACCCCCAAGCGGGGGGTTACAATGAGCAGTTCTTC. Amino acids: CASSYPQAGGYNEQFF.

This chain uses TRBV7-8 with TRBJ1-5; weak D call: TRBD1 (5 bases). This CDR3 is built from 16 residues. The germline V gene has CDR1 SGHVS and CDR2 FQNEAQ. The germline V and J ends were trimmed by 0 bases and 0 bases, with 9 bases remaining between them. CDR3 DNA sequence: TGTGCCAGCAGCTTAGCGGACACCGCTAGCAATCAGCCCCAGCATTTT. Translating it yields CASSLADTASNQPQHF.

This clone appeared a few times. Other nucleotide sequences from this sample produce the same CDR3. DNA of the CDR3: TGTGCCAGTAGTACACAGGGGGGCACTGAAGCTTTCTTT. Amino acids: CASSTQGGTEAFF. V and J are TRBV19 and TRBJ1-1, with 8 positions matching TRBD1. V was pared by 4 bases and J by 4 bases, with 2 bases of the junction left unmatched. This CDR3 contains 13 residues. The germline V gene has CDR1 LNHDA and CDR2 SQIVND (reference sequence).

The chain has TRBV6-5 and TRBJ2-1; maybe TRBD1 (6 bases). The V end was cut by 6 bases, the J end by 11 bases, with 11 bases between. Germline CDR1 MNHEY, CDR2 SVGAGI. The CDR3 loop spans 11 amino acids. CDR3: CASSQGPQQFF. For the CDR3, the DNA is TGTGCCAGCAGCCAGGGGCCCCAGCAGTTCTTC.

V is TRBV5-1 and J is TRBJ2-7; 11 nucleotides align to TRBD2. The V and J ends lost 7 bases and 7 bases, in that order; junction bases with no gene match: 7. CDR1 and CDR2 (germline): SGHRS, YFSETQ. The CDR3 is 13 residues long. The CDR3 region has the DNA TGCGCCAGCCAAACTAGCGGGGGTCGGGAGCAGTACTTC. It codes for CASQTSGGREQYF.

This clone was seen a few times. The chain uses TRBV2 and TRBJ2-2; D may be TRBD1 (5 bases). CDR1 and CDR2 from the germline V gene are SNHLY and FYNNEI. CDR3 length: 12 residues. The V gene lost 10 bases and the J gene lost 3 bases, with 9 bases spanning the gap. Here the CDR3 DNA reads TGTGCCACTGGACATGACACCGGGGAGCTGTTTTTT. This sequence encodes CATGHDTGELFF.

This clone was counted once. The rearrangement uses TRBV5-4 and TRBJ2-2, with TRBD1 identical over 10 bases. CDR3 length equals 17 residues. The V gene end was trimmed by 4 bases and the J gene end by 8 bases; junction bases not matched to a gene: 14. The germline gives CDR1 SGHNT, CDR2 YYREEE (reference sequence). The CDR3 bases are TGTGCCAGCAGCACCCCCCCGGGACAGGGGTTATCTGGGGAGCTGTTTTTT. Protein product: CASSTPPGQGLSGELFF.

This chain joins TRBV19 and TRBJ1-2; D not certain. The germline gives CDR1 LNHDA, CDR2 SQIVND (reference sequence). This CDR3 spans 13 amino acids. The V gene lost 10 bases and the J gene lost 5 bases, with 17 bases spanning the gap. The CDR3 sequence is CATGRQEPYGYTF. CDR3 sequence (DNA): TGTGCCACCGGTCGGCAGGAACCTTATGGCTACACCTTC. Looking up the rest from reference TRBV19 and TRBJ1-2 gives the full variable domain: DGGITQSPKYLFRKEGQNVTLSCEQNLNHDAMYWYRQDPGQGLRLIYYSQIVNDFQKGDIAEGYSVSREKKESFPLTVTSAQKNPTAFYLCATGRQEPYGYTFGSGTRLTVV.

The J gene is TRBJ1-5, the V gene TRBV15; the D is unclear. The germline V gene encodes CDR1 LNHNV and CDR2 YYDKDF (reference sequence). Deletions cut 1 base from V and 4 bases from J, with 5 bases between. This CDR3 is 13 amino acids long. CDR3 coding DNA: TGTGCCACCAGCAGAGGAGGGAATCAGCCCCAGCATTTT. Its translation is CATSRGGNQPQHF.

The chain links TRBV19 to TRBJ2-6, with D perhaps TRBD1 (5 bases). The CDR3 length is 16 residues. CDR1 is LNHDA and CDR2 is SQIVND in the germline V gene (reference sequence). With 5 bases removed from V and 0 bases from J, the gap between germline ends came to 11 bases. The CDR3: CASSPDSHSGANVLTF. CDR3 in DNA: TGTGCCAGTAGTCCAGACAGCCACTCTGGGGCCAACGTCCTGACTTTC.

The rearrangement uses TRBV5-3 and TRBJ2-7; 12 bases line up with TRBD2. TRBV5-3 is an ORF, and what it does is uncertain. The CDR3 length is 18 residues. V shed 8 bases and J 2 bases; nucleotides not matched to a gene: 17. The CDR3 DNA reads TGTGCCAGTGAACTAGCGGGGGGTAGTACTTCCTTTACCTACGAGCAGTACTTC. It specifies CASELAGGSTSFTYEQYF.

The chain recombines TRBV5-1 with TRBJ2-7; no clear D gene. Germline-derived CDR1 and CDR2 are SGHRS and YFSETQ. The CDR3 is 14 residues long. The V end lost 0 bases, the J end lost 6 bases, and 13 bases lay between the germline ends. This chain's CDR3 is CASSLAGGSSEQYF. CDR3 nucleotides: TGCGCCAGCAGCTTGGCCGGTGGTAGCAGCGAGCAGTACTTC.

The chain joins TRBV7-6 to TRBJ2-5; TRBD2 aligns across 8 bases. The CDR3 runs to 13 residues. Germline CDR1 reads SGHVS; CDR2 reads FNYEAQ. V trimming: 5 bases; J trimming: 5 bases; junction bases outside the gene matches: 4. The DNA of the CDR3 is TGTGCCAGCAGCCGAGCGGGGGATGAGACCCAGTACTTC. Its translation: CASSRAGDETQYF.